This T cell receptor (beta chain) was profiled in a study of blood T cell repertoires in COVID-19. Repertoires were generated with immunoSEQ multiplex PCR, while TCRdb's copy carries only in-frame clones and drops some. The table records 65,000 to 85,000 clones, about 93% of them present only once. Per germline, CDR1 SGHTA and CDR2 FQGNSA. This CDR3 region has 16 residues. The V gene end was trimmed by 5 bases and the J gene end by 9 bases; junction bases not matched to a gene: 12. This clone was seen only once. What was sequenced was peripheral blood. The sequence was collected from a human donor in a cohort sampled during active COVID-19. V is TRBV7-2 and J is TRBJ1-6, with 8 bases matching TRBD1. The DNA of the CDR3 is TGTGCCAGCAGCGGGCGGACAGGGTCAATGGGTTCACCCCTCCACTTT. It encodes CASSGRTGSMGSPLHF.